This TCR beta chain originates from a study of sequential checkpoint blockade in melanoma (dated by TCRdb to the late 2010s). In terms of the full investigation: In a 1:1 randomization, patients received either first-line nivolumab then ipilimumab (arm A) or ipilimumab then nivolumab (arm B). Twenty-two patients had matched tumor biopsies taken before treatment and at week 13, after single-agent nivolumab (arm A) or ipilimumab (arm B). Maintenance nivolumab came after both trial sequences. Roughly 85% of the matched pre- and post-treatment tumor biopsy pairs came from the same lesion. DNA from more than 70 pretreatment melanoma tumor samples was subjected to TCRbeta immunosequencing.

Deletion took 5 bases off V and 2 bases off J, with a span of 13 bases between the germline ends. The germline V gene provides CDR1 SGHNT and CDR2 YENEEA. The cysteine opens and the phenylalanine closes a CDR3 of 14 amino acids. The sequence is cut down to CDR3 DNA, 42 bases in frame from base 1. Overall study results and their limits: Small sample sizes and reduced statistical power limited the analyses of tumor T-cell fraction within each arm. Patients with increases in tumor T-cell fraction and clonality by week 13 were approximately 30 times more likely to achieve clinical benefit. The response-prediction model combining TCR metrics and mutation burden needs validation in larger, independent patient cohorts. Among patients in the nivolumab-first arm (arm A), tumor TIL clonality before treatment was associated with response (P = .04). PD-L1 staining and CD8+ T-cell counts correlated with tumor T-cell fraction and clonality, whereas mutational load did not.

TCRbeta CDR3 regions were immunosequenced from genomic DNA with the immunoSEQ Assay. Prior to high-throughput sequencing, genomic DNA was amplified by bias-controlled multiplex PCR. As for how the authors treated the data: To quantify the absolute abundance of each unique TCRbeta CDR3 region, the sequences were collapsed and filtered. Clonality, defined as 1 minus Pielou's evenness, was calculated using only productive rearrangements. Tumor T-cell fraction was calculated by normalizing TCRbeta template counts to the amount of usable DNA, which was estimated from several housekeeping genes. Clones with significantly greater frequencies in on-treatment versus baseline samples were identified using a previously published method. This immuneACCESS table, as held by TCRdb, lists in-frame sequences with V and J called but not all clones. Of the missing ones, under half trace to an unresolved V gene in checked studies; the others have no known cause. That table gives V, J and clone size, and the DNA gave D and trimming. The sample data list around 6,200 clones, and 25% to 30% of these were observed just once. The top ten constitute 8.1% of the sample.

This sample's treatment or condition label indicates: randomized to nivolumab then ipilimumab (arm A) or the reverse (arm B). None of the trial patients had been given prior DNA-damaging chemotherapy. Samples came from patients with melanoma in CheckMate 064, a randomized, open-label phase II trial of sequential checkpoint blockade. Genomic DNA from formalin-fixed paraffin-embedded (FFPE) tissue samples served as the input for tumor TCR sequencing. Concerning this clone itself: Its antigen is still unknown. There are no base qualities to consult, and no much larger clone falls within one base.

Sequenced material: tumor tissue (inferred from file names), taken from a patient given nivolumab and ipilimumab in sequence. The sequence is built from TRBV11-3 and TRBJ2-7; TRBD1 is a weak D gene call, 6 bases matching. The clonotype was recovered from a human donor with melanoma. The DNA sequence follows: TGTGCCAGCAGCCCCGGGACACAGACCTACGAGCAGTACTTC. Its protein product is CASSPGTQTYEQYF.